This paragraph covers one TCR beta chain sequence. Its antigen is unknown. This CDR3 spans 11 amino acids. The V and J ends lost 5 bases and 4 bases respectively, with 5 bases between them. Germline values: CDR1 SGHAT, CDR2 FQNNGV. This specimen belongs to a study of shared clonotypes between healthy human individuals. Study observations and caveats: Researchers sampled only blood; tissue repertoires likely differ. Naive subsets, compared against memory subsets, generally had larger estimated richness values.

Sequencing used immunoSEQ multiplex PCR; TCRdb keeps in-frame clones, though not all of them. The table lists 2 million to 2.5 million clones, under 95% of them singletons. The sequence was collected from a man aged 18 to 35 in good health. Some clones in this sample may be carry-over from other donors' samples. The chain recombines TRBV11-2 with TRBJ2-5; D call uncertain. The sample comprised naive CD4+ T cells from PBMCs. Described subset: CD45RA+ positively selected. The chain's CDR3 is CASSVGETQYF. CDR3 coding DNA: TGTGCCAGCAGCGTCGGAGAGACCCAGTACTTC.